The clone carrying this T cell receptor beta chain was counted ten times or more. Its antigen is currently unknown. One junction end disagrees with the germline gene, perhaps due to a read error. Samples came from axillary lymph nodes draining the breast cancer. This CDR3 spans 17 amino acids. CDR1 and CDR2 from the germline V gene are SGHTA and FQGNSA. The data belong to a study of breast tumors, draining lymph nodes, adjacent tissues. Overall study findings and caveats: Compared with lymph nodes, tumors were less diverse; compared with nontumor tissue, more.

TCRdb fed the multiplex PCR reads into MiXCR, producing one record per CDR3 protein. Of 200,000 or so distinct CDR3 sequences listed, 30% to 40% are singletons. The chain employs TRBV7-2 and TRBJ2-7; TRBD1 matches 11 bases. The specimen was axillary lymph node tissue. The TCR sequence derives from a female donor with breast cancer. Some clones in this sample may be carry-over from other donors' samples. In DNA, the CDR3 is TGTGCCAGCAGGTTAGAGCCGGGACAGGGGGGATCCTACGAGCAGTACTTC. Protein product: CASRLEPGQGGSYEQYF.